These 7 T cell receptor beta chains were sequenced from one sample in a study of shared clonotypes between healthy human individuals. Sequenced by immunoSEQ multiplex PCR; TCRdb stores in-frame clones only, minus some. This table holds 730,000 or so clones, about 78% found once. Sequenced sample: memory CD4+ T cells sorted from blood. The subset is: CD45RA-negative fraction. The receptors stem from a woman aged 30 to 39 in good health.

The chain has TRBV29-1 and TRBJ1-2, with no clear D. The CDR3 contains 13 residues. CDR1 and CDR2 (germline): SQVTM, ANQGSEA. V lost 0 bases and J lost 5, with 10 bases in between. In DNA, the CDR3 is TGCAGCGTTGAAGATAGACAATTGTATGGCTACACCTTC. Translated, it gives CSVEDRQLYGYTF.

The chain employs TRBV28 and TRBJ2-2, with D perhaps given as TRBD1 or TRBD2 (5 bases each). With 4 bases removed from V and 2 bases from J, the gap between germline ends came to 11 bases. The germline CDR1 and CDR2 sequences are MDHEN and SYDVKM. The CDR3 has 15 amino acids. The CDR3 loop is CASSSSRGNTGELFF. CDR3 nucleotides: TGTGCCAGCAGTTCGTCCCGGGGCAACACCGGGGAGCTGTTTTTT.

This clone was counted between two and nine times. Other DNA sequences from this sample encode an identical CDR3 as well. The chain links TRBV5-1 to TRBJ2-1; 10 bases fit TRBD2. Germline values: CDR1 SGHRS, CDR2 YFSETQ. The CDR3 covers 15 residues. With V trimmed by 4 bases and J by 4 bases, 5 bases remained unmatched. The CDR3 loop is CASSRSSGSYNEQFF. The CDR3 DNA follows: TGCGCCAGCAGCAGATCTAGCGGGAGTTACAATGAGCAGTTCTTC.

The CDR3 DNA reads TGTGCCAGCAGTGCCATTAGACTAGCGGGGACGAACACCGGGGAGCTGTTTTTT. Translating it yields CASSAIRLAGTNTGELFF. The chain carries TRBV6-1 and TRBJ2-2, with 11 bases aligning to TRBD2. The CDR3 runs 18 residues. V gave up 4 bases and J gave up 0 bases; unmatched junction bases: 7. The germline V gene encodes CDR1 MNHNS and CDR2 SASEGT.

The chain uses TRBV5-8 and TRBJ2-2, with D hard to call. Germline-derived CDR1 and CDR2 are SGHTS and YDEGEE. Between the trimmed V and J ends, which lost 4 bases and 6 bases, there was a span of 10 bases. The CDR3 is 13 residues long. The CDR3 bases are TGTGCCAGCAGCCGTGGTCTCGCCGGGGAGCTGTTTTTT. This codes for CASSRGLAGELFF.

As DNA, the CDR3 is TGTGCCAGCAGTGGACGGACAGGACAGCAGCCCCAGCATTTT. It encodes CASSGRTGQQPQHF. V gene TRBV6-1 combines with J gene TRBJ1-5, with 7 bases that match TRBD1. Germline-derived CDR1 and CDR2 are MNHNS and SASEGT. Germline trimming cut 4 bases from V and 7 bases from J; bases unmatched to any gene: 7. The CDR3 is made up of 14 amino acids.

The chain combines TRBV10-1 with TRBJ1-1; TRBD1 matches 7 bases. CDR3 length equals 14 residues. Germline V lookup: CDR1 WNHNN, CDR2 SYGVQD (reference sequence). Trimming took 7 bases from V and 3 from J; bases not matched to a gene: 8. The CDR3 sequence: CASNQGGEYTEAFF. In nucleotides, the CDR3 is TGCGCCAGCAACCAGGGGGGGGAGTACACTGAAGCTTTCTTT.